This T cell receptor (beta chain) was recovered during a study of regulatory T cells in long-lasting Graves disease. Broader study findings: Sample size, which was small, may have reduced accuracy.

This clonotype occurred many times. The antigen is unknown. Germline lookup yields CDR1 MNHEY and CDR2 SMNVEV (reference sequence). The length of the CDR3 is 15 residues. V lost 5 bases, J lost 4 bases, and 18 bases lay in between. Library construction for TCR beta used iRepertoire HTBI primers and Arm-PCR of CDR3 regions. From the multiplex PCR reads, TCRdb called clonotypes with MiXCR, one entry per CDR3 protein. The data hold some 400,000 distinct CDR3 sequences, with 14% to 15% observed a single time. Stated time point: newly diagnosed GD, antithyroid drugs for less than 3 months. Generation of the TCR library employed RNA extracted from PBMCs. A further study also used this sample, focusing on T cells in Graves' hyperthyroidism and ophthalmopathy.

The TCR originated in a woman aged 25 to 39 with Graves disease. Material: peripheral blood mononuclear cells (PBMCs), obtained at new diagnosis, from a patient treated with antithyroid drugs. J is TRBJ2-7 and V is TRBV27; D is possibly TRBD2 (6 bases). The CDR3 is CASSPRDGPQYEQYF. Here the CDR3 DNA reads TGTGCCAGCAGTCCGCGGGACGGCCCCCAGTACGAGCAGTACTTC.